What follows describes a single T cell receptor (beta chain). What it binds is not known. The data were obtained in a study of cytomegalovirus exposure and HLA in healthy donors. General study results and limits: Specific recognition of CMV antigens was confirmed in vitro for a few chains (all CMV-associated). Productive rates of about 87% or about 30% were seen for most TCR beta V segments in an earlier analysis. CMV serostatus was the only recorded immune exposure for donors.

Unmatched junction bases numbered 13, after V lost 0 bases and J lost 3 bases. The CDR3 length is 18 residues. Germline-derived CDR1 and CDR2 are SGDLS and YYNGEE. This PCR relied on a set of 60 Vbeta primers and 13 Jbeta primers. This table comes from immunoSEQ multiplex PCR, and its TCRdb copy is limited to in-frame clones, with some not included. The sample spans 150,000 to 200,000 clones; the ten largest clones claim roughly 1.3%. The sequencing sample was made of PBMCs. The J gene is TRBJ2-7, the V gene TRBV9; 9 bases are shared with TRBD2. This TCR was sampled from a woman in her fifties or sixties in good health and CMV-seronegative. Here the CDR3 reads CASSVGVSKREVNYEQYF. The CDR3 DNA reads TGTGCCAGCAGCGTAGGAGTTAGTAAGCGGGAGGTCAACTACGAGCAGTACTTC.